This TCR beta chain was sequenced during a study of cytomegalovirus exposure and HLA in healthy donors. With respect to this clone: Antigen unknown.

With 60 Vbeta and 13 Jbeta primers, the PCR was carried out. Produced via immunoSEQ multiplex PCR; TCRdb's table is partial and in-frame only. The sample holds under 150,000 clones, over 65% seen once. This CDR3 is built from 13 residues. V was cut by 6 bases and J by 4 bases, with 9 bases left in between. Per the germline V gene, CDR1 is MGHDK and CDR2 is SYGVNS. Broader study findings: Per a later analysis, 15,000 to 20,000 TCR beta sequences showed association with HLA alleles at 0.05 false discovery rate. Testing in vitro showed a few CMV-associated chains specific for CMV antigens. Reported findings show TCR beta sequences accurately forecast HLA-A and HLA-B alleles in most subjects. What a later analysis reportedly showed was that an Asian-associated ancestry cluster had fewer N-insertions than the approximately 700-donor mean.

This TCR was sampled from a male donor in good health and CMV-seronegative. Input material: PBMCs. The J gene is TRBJ2-2, the V gene TRBV25-1; TRBD1 might be the D (6 bases). The CDR3 sequence is CASRWGLTGELFF. The CDR3 coding sequence is TGTGCCAGCAGATGGGGGCTCACCGGGGAGCTGTTTTTT.